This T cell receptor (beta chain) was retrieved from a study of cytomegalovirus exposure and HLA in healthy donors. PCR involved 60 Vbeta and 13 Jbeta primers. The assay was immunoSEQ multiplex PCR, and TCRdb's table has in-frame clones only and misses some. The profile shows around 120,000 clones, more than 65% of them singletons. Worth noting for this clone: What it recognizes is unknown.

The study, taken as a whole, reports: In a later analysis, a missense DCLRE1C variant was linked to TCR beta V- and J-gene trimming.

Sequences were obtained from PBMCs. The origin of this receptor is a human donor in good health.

In DNA, the CDR3 is TGCGCCAGCAGTTTTAGGCCGGGACAGATGTCCTCCTACGAGCAGTACTTC. It encodes CASSFRPGQMSSYEQYF. The chain recombines TRBV5-1 with TRBJ2-7; 7 bases match TRBD1. Germline V gene lookup returns CDR1 SGHRS and CDR2 YFSETQ. V gave up 5 bases and J gave up 0 bases; unmatched junction bases: 14. This CDR3 has 17 residues.